This TCR beta chain was documented in a study of blood T cell repertoires in COVID-19. The wider study: PBMCs, B-cell-depleted T cells, or T cells provided the cDNA or gDNA that made up the material.

The protocol was immunoSEQ multiplex PCR, while the TCRdb copy is restricted to in-frame clones and leaves out a portion. The sample lists tens of thousands of clones, roughly nine tenths occurring once. In its sample, this clone was seen once. CDR3 size: 13 residues. Trimming left V 2 bases short and J 11 bases short, with 15 bases between. Per germline, CDR1 KGHSH and CDR2 LQKENI. The chain uses TRBV18 and TRBJ1-1; tentative D call: TRBD1 (6 bases). This receptor was identified in a man aged 30 to 39 with acute or convalescent COVID-19. The sequencing sample was made of peripheral blood. CDR3 in DNA: TGTGCCAGCTCACCAGGGACACCCACGGATGCTTTCTTT. It yields the protein CASSPGTPTDAFF.